A single sample is the source of the 20 T cell receptor beta chains below, sequenced in a study of blood T cell repertoires in COVID-19 (dated by TCRdb to 2020 to 2021). Library creation used the immunoSEQ multiplex PCR assay. Here the immuneACCESS table is served through TCRdb, limited to in-frame sequences with V and J called. Missing clones are a known gap in these copies; in checked studies unresolved V genes cover under half, and the rest lacks a known reason. The sample table lists over 150,000 clones, 85% to 95% of them with a count of one. Jointly, the top ten make up 0.5% to 0.55% of the sample. Specimen: peripheral blood. These receptors were taken from a middle-aged man with acute or convalescent COVID-19.

The chain's CDR3 is CASSKTGWSEQYV. The DNA of the CDR3 is TGTGCCAGCAGCAAAACAGGGTGGTCGGAGCAGTACGTC. This rearrangement joins TRBV21-1 to TRBJ2-7; the table's D call, TRBD1, has no DNA check behind it. TRBV21-1 is a recognized pseudogene. The CDR3 runs to 13 residues.

The chain uses TRBV19 and TRBJ2-5, with D tentatively TRBD2 (5 bases). The CDR3 runs to 15 residues. Trimming left V 1 base short and J 1 base short, with 10 bases between. Germline values: CDR1 LNHDA, CDR2 SQIVND (reference sequence). The CDR3 sequence: CASSIGTRFQETQYF. For the CDR3, the DNA is TGTGCCAGTAGTATAGGAACTAGATTCCAAGAGACCCAGTACTTC.

V is TRBV6-1 and J is TRBJ2-7; perhaps TRBD1 as D (6 bases). Trimming left V 3 bases short and J 2 bases short, with 14 bases between. The CDR3 contains 15 residues. The germline gives CDR1 MNHNS, CDR2 SASEGT. CDR3 sequence reads: CASSEAARGTYEQYV. CDR3 DNA sequence: TGTGCCAGCAGTGAGGCAGCCAGGGGTACCTACGAGCAGTACGTC.

V usage is TRBV2 and J usage is TRBJ2-1; 11 bases fit TRBD2. The V segment lost 8 bases and the J segment 5 bases; nucleotides outside the gene matches: 2. This CDR3 comprises 13 residues. Germline assignment: CDR1 SNHLY and CDR2 FYNNEI. The CDR3 bases are TGTGCCAGCCGACTAGCGGGAAACAATGAGCAGTTCTTC. This translates into CASRLAGNNEQFF. The full variable domain, completed using reference TRBV2 and TRBJ2-1, is EPEVTQTPSHQVTQMGQEVILRCVPISNHLYFYWYRQILGQKVEFLVSFYNNEISEKSEIFDDQFSVERPDGSNFTLKIRSTKLEDSAMYFCASRLAGNNEQFFGPGTRLTVL.

The chain couples TRBV29-1 to TRBJ2-5, with TRBD2 matching 15 bases. The germline CDR1 and CDR2 sequences are SQVTM and ANQGSEA. There are 15 residues in the CDR3. Unmatched junction bases numbered 4, after V lost 4 bases and J lost 4 bases. The CDR3 loop is CSVGTSGGVGETQYF. In nucleotides, the CDR3 is TGCAGCGTTGGGACTAGCGGGGGGGTCGGAGAGACCCAGTACTTC.

J is TRBJ2-3 and V is TRBV5-1; 10 bases line up with TRBD1. Germline loops: CDR1 SGHRS, CDR2 YFSETQ. Losses at the gene ends were 4 bases for V and 6 bases for J; bases not matched to a gene: 8. The CDR3 spans 15 residues. In DNA form, the CDR3 reads TGCGCCAGCAGCCTCGGACAGGGGGGATATGATACGCAGTATTTT. It translates to CASSLGQGGYDTQYF.

This clone has just a few counts. The chain links TRBV29-1 to TRBJ2-7; possible D gene TRBD1, 6 bases. V lost 4 bases and J 5 bases, leaving 12 bases between the germline ends. The germline V gene encodes CDR1 SQVTM and CDR2 ANQGSEA. The CDR3 loop spans 12 amino acids. This CDR3 is CSVVRGIHEQYV. Here the CDR3 DNA reads TGCAGCGTTGTTAGGGGGATCCACGAGCAGTACGTC.

CDR3 sequence: CSVAGTRGQPQHF. The CDR3 nucleotides are TGCAGCGTCGCCGGGACAAGGGGTCAGCCCCAGCATTTT. The chain carries TRBV29-1 and TRBJ1-5, with D perhaps TRBD1 (6 bases). The CDR3 consists of 13 residues. Trimming pared 6 bases from V and 6 bases from J, leaving 15 bases between. CDR1 is SQVTM and CDR2 is ANQGSEA in the germline V gene.

The chain recombines TRBV3-1 (or the pseudogene TRBV3-2) with TRBJ2-1, with 8 bases that match TRBD2. The length of the CDR3 is 16 residues. Germline CDR1 reads LGHDT; CDR2 reads YNNKEL (reference sequence). After removal of 0 bases from V and 5 bases from J, the junction contained 6 bases not matched to a gene. The CDR3 DNA sequence: TGTGCCAGCAGCCAAGATATGACTAGCGAGCACAATGAGCAGTTCTTC. The encoded protein is CASSQDMTSEHNEQFF.

The rearrangement links TRBV13 to TRBJ2-5, with 7 bases identical to TRBD2. The junction had 21 bases not matched to a gene; V was cut back by 8 bases and J by 0 bases. The germline V gene has CDR1 PRHDT and CDR2 FYEKMQ (reference sequence). The CDR3 totals 19 residues. The CDR3 coding sequence is TGTGCCAGCGCCCCCGCCTGGACTGGGAGGGGTGGGAACCAAGAGACCCAGTACTTC. As protein: CASAPAWTGRGGNQETQYF.

The chain has TRBV19 and TRBJ2-5, with D maybe TRBD2 (5 bases). V was cut by 10 bases and J by 5 bases, with 26 bases left in between. This CDR3 contains 16 residues. Germline-derived CDR1 and CDR2 are LNHDA and SQIVND (reference sequence). CDR3 sequence (DNA): TGTGCCACATCCAGCCCTCCTCGGGGTAGATCGGAGACCCAGTACTTC. Amino acids: CATSSPPRGRSETQYF.

The V and J genes are TRBV18 and TRBJ2-7, with a possible D match to TRBD1 (6 bases). Germline loops: CDR1 KGHSH, CDR2 LQKENI. The CDR3 consists of 13 residues. Trimming cost V 5 bases and J 3 bases, with 11 bases left between them. For the CDR3, the DNA is TGTGCCAGCTCAGAACAGGGTCTCTACGAGCAGTACGTC. This gives the protein CASSEQGLYEQYV.

J is TRBJ2-3 and V is TRBV4-2; maybe TRBD2 (5 bases). The CDR3 length is 13 residues. Germline V lookup: CDR1 LGHNA, CDR2 YNFKEQ. V was cut by 5 bases and J by 8 bases, with 14 bases left in between. The CDR3 bases are TGTGCCAGCAGCGCCCGGCATGGAGGTACGCAGTATTTT. Its protein is CASSARHGGTQYF.

The chain uses TRBV3-1 (or the pseudogene TRBV3-2) and TRBJ2-5; 7 nucleotides agree with TRBD2. With 0 bases clipped from V and 13 bases from J, the junction kept 11 bases outside the gene matches. CDR1 and CDR2 (germline): LGHDT, YNNKEL (reference sequence). The CDR3 is 14 residues long. CDR3 loop: CASSQEGRMGRGYF. DNA for the CDR3: TGTGCCAGCAGCCAAGAGGGACGAATGGGGAGGGGGTACTTC.

The DNA for the CDR3 is TGCGCCAGCAGTGAGCCGGGACTAGCGGGAGAAGATACGCAGTATTTT. Translation: CASSEPGLAGEDTQYF. This chain links TRBV10-1 with TRBJ2-3, with 14 bases lining up with TRBD2. Per the germline V gene, CDR1 is WNHNN and CDR2 is SYGVQD (reference sequence). Trimming at V came to 2 bases and at J to 5 bases, leaving 3 bases not matched to a gene. CDR3 length equals 16 residues.

The chain couples TRBV6-6 to TRBJ2-3; 13 bases fit TRBD2. V lost 5 bases and J lost 4; bases outside the gene matches: 6. Germline V gene data show CDR1 as MNHNY and CDR2 as SVGAGI (reference sequence). The CDR3 has 16 residues. The CDR3 here is CASSLGLAGVADTQYF. The CDR3 region has the DNA TGTGCCAGCAGTCTCGGACTAGCGGGAGTGGCAGATACGCAGTATTTT.

This clone was detected only a few times. The chain is built from TRBV18 and TRBJ1-2, with 11 bases that match TRBD1. V lost 2 bases and J lost 4; bases outside the gene matches: 6. Germline CDR1 reads KGHSH; CDR2 reads LQKENI. The CDR3 covers 16 residues. CDR3: CASSPGQGADAYGYTF. The CDR3, as DNA: TGTGCCAGCTCACCAGGACAGGGGGCCGACGCCTATGGCTACACCTTC.

The chain carries TRBV11-2 and TRBJ2-5, with 8 bases lining up with TRBD1. The CDR3 has 15 residues. V was pared by 5 bases and J by 3 bases, with 8 bases of the junction left unmatched. Germline CDR1 and CDR2: SGHAT and FQNNGV. CDR3 coding DNA: TGTGCCAGCAGCCCAATGGACAGGGTAAAAGAGACCCAGTACTTC. It specifies CASSPMDRVKETQYF.

This chain joins TRBV27 and TRBJ2-4; D possibly corresponds to TRBD2 (6 bases). This CDR3 is built from 18 residues. Trimming pared 5 bases from V and 1 base from J, leaving 21 bases between. The germline V gene has CDR1 MNHEY and CDR2 SMNVEV (reference sequence). This chain's CDR3 is CASSQTERARGAKNIQYF. Written as DNA, the CDR3 is TGTGCCAGCAGTCAAACGGAGCGGGCCCGGGGGGCCAAAAACATTCAGTACTTC.

The rearrangement links TRBV9 to TRBJ2-5, with TRBD1 matching 8 bases. This CDR3 comprises 15 residues. V lost 1 base to trimming and J lost 1 base; unmatched junction nucleotides: 3. Germline-derived CDR1 and CDR2 are SGDLS and YYNGEE. The CDR3 nucleotides are TGTGCCAGCAGCGTACAAGGGACAGGCCAAGAGACCCAGTACTTC. Translating it yields CASSVQGTGQETQYF.